This TCR beta chain was identified during a study of Graves' ophthalmopathy and Graves' hyperthyroidism (dated by TCRdb to the late 2010s). Looking at the study overall: Peripheral blood was collected at initial diagnosis, prior to any treatment. Once sampling was done, hyperthyroidism patients were given methimazole at a starting dose of 30 mg daily, while ophthalmopathy patients were given high-dose intravenous methylprednisolone. In total, around 130 blood samples were TCR-sequenced: 43 ophthalmopathy, approximately 80 hyperthyroidism and some 17 hyperthyroidism-to-ophthalmopathy patients. The study used signatures of the TCR beta repertoire to tell Graves' ophthalmopathy apart from Graves' hyperthyroidism and to predict which patients would progress to ophthalmopathy. In over 5 hyperthyroidism patients, the T-cell repertoire of thyroid tissue was compared with the T-cell repertoire of blood. To explore V-J signatures that separate ophthalmopathy from hyperthyroidism, a discovery set of around 97 patients was enrolled, consisting of approximately 45 with ophthalmopathy and around 57 with stable hyperthyroidism. For independent validation, a separate cohort was made up of 18 hyperthyroidism patients plus 17 patients who later progressed from hyperthyroidism to ophthalmopathy.

This clonotype came up many times. Its binding antigen is unknown. Qualities for individual bases were not recorded, and no much larger clone is one base off. Patients with ophthalmopathy had moderately to severely active disease, with a Clinical Activity Score of 3 or more, a NOSPECS grade of 4 or more, and a disease duration of less than 3 months. Anyone with other autoimmune diseases, uncontrolled infections, pregnancy or lactation was excluded from the study. Diagnosis was based on clinical symptoms, serum thyroxine, TRAb, thyroid ultrasound and orbital computed tomography. Ficoll-Paque density gradient centrifugation was used to isolate PBMCs from 10 ml of fresh peripheral blood. Total RNA was extracted with Trizol reagent and quality-checked on an Agilent 2100 Bioanalyzer. The paper as a whole reports these results and caveats: The 13-signature model separated ophthalmopathy from stable hyperthyroidism with roughly 88% sensitivity and around 84% specificity in cross-validation, and 80%/75% in the test set. In validation, the model predicted ophthalmopathy progression with more than 55% sensitivity and roughly 72% specificity; 12 predicted patients were CT-confirmed with GO in a median of approximately six months. No statistical method was used to set the sample size in advance, and the investigators knew which group each participant was assigned to. Most expanded thyroid clonotypes with frequency above 0.001 were also detected in blood, suggesting blood repertoires may reflect the thyroid immune response.

The cysteine opens and the phenylalanine closes a CDR3 of 11 amino acids. Left in the record is the CDR3 DNA by itself, 33 bases read in frame from the first base. V loses 8 bases, J loses 4 bases, and the germline ends lie 8 bases apart. Sequences SNHLY (CDR1) and FYNNEI (CDR2) are obtained from the germline V gene. TCR beta CDR3 regions were amplified from RNA transcripts for repertoire sequencing. A first-round RT-PCR used HTBI primers with the Qiagen OneStep RT-PCR kit, followed by a second-round multiplex PCR, size selection and purification. The libraries underwent paired-end sequencing with 100 bp reads on an Illumina HiSeq2000. Processing in the source paper ran as follows. SOAPnuke was used for read processing, and reads with adapters, uncalled bases, a mean Phred below 15, or no exact constant-primer or identifier match were discarded. COPE v1.2.5 was used to merge the high-quality paired reads. Unique nucleotide sequences were defined as clonotypes and aligned to IMGT TRB V, D and J references using MiTCR v1.1. The analysis was limited to V-J combinations with a frequency above 0.0001, which together covered just over 98% of the repertoires. For each V-J combination, a TCR clonal expansion and chaos score was defined as the ratio of F50 clonal expansion to chaos observed in the TCRdist matrix. Welch's t-statistics and random forest were used to reduce features to about a dozen V-J combinations, which were fed into a naive Bayes classifier. Thyroid-blood repertoire similarity was quantified with the Morisita-Horn index. The raw public data were reprocessed by TCRdb itself: fastp quality trimming at Q25, MiXCR clonotype calling, in-frame beta chains only. Each CDR3 protein gets just one entry, which takes the most common genes and DNA from the rows behind it. It is TCRdb's table, rather than the study itself, that gives the V and J calls and clone size. For this sample the table gives around 670,000 distinct CDR3 sequences, of which 40% were detected only once. The ten biggest clones cover 44% of the sample.

The specimen sequenced was peripheral blood. The chain is assembled from TRBV2 and TRBJ2-5, with no confident D gene call. The clonotype comes from an adult man with Graves' ophthalmopathy. The bases are TGTGCCAGCGGTCTGGGAGAGACCCAGTACTTC. This is translated as CASGLGETQYF.